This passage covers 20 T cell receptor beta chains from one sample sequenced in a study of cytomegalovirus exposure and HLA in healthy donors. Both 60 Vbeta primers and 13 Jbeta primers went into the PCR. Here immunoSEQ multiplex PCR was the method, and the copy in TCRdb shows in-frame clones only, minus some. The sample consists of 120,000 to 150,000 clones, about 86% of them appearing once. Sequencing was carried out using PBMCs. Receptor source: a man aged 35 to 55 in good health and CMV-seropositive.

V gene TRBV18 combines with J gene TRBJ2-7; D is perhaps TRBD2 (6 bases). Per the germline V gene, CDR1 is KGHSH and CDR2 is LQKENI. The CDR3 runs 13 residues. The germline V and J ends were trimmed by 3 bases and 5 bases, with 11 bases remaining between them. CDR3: CASSPLGSHEQYF. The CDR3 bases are TGTGCCAGCTCACCGCTCGGGAGCCACGAGCAGTACTTC.

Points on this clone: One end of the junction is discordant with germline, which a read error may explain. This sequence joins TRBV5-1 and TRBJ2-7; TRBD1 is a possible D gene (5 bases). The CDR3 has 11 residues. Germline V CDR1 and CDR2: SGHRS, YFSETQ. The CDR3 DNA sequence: TGTGCCAGCAGCTCAGGGTGGGAGCAGTACTTC. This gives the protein CASSSGWEQYF.

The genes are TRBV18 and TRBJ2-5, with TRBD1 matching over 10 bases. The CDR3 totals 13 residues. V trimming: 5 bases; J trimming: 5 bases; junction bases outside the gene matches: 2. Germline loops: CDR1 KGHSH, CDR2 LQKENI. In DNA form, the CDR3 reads TGTGCCAGCTCATCGACAGGGGGCGAGACCCAGTACTTC. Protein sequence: CASSSTGGETQYF.

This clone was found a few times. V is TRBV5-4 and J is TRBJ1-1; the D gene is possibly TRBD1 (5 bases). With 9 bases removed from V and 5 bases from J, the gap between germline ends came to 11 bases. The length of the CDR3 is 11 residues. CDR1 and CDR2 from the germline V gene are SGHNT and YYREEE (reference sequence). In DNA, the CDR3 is TGTGCCACCGGGGGGGGTACTGAAGCTTTCTTT. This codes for CATGGGTEAFF.

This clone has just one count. The CDR3 DNA follows: TGTGCCTGGAGTGTAACAACGCATTCACCCCTCCACTTT. It translates to CAWSVTTHSPLHF. V gene TRBV30 combines with J gene TRBJ1-6; D not certain. V lost 0 bases to trimming and J lost 8 bases, with 8 bases between them. Germline loops: CDR1 GTSNPN, CDR2 SVGIG (reference sequence). CDR3 size: 13 residues.

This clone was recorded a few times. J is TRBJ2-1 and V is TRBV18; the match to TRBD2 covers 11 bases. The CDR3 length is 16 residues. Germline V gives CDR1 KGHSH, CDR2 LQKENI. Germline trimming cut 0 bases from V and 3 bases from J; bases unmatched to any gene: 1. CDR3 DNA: TGTGCCAGCTCACCACCAGGGACTAGCGGCTACAATGAGCAGTTCTTC. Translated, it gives CASSPPGTSGYNEQFF. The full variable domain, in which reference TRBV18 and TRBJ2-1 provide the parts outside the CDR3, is NAGVMQNPRHLVRRRGQEARLRCSPMKGHSHVYWYRQLPEEGLKFMVYLQKENIIDESGMPKERFSAEFPKEGPSILRIQQVVRGDSAAYFCASSPPGTSGYNEQFFGPGTRLTVL.

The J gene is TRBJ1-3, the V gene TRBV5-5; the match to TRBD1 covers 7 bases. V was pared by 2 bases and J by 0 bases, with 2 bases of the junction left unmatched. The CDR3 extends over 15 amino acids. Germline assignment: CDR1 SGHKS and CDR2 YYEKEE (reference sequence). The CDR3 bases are TGTGCCAGCAGCTTTACAGGGGACTCTGGAAACACCATATATTTT. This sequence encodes CASSFTGDSGNTIYF.

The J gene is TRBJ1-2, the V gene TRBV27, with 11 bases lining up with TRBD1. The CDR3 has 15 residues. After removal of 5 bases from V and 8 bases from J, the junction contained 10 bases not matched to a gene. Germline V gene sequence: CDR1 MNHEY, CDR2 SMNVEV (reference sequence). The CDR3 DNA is TGTGCCAGCAGTCCCGCGGGGGGACAGGGGGGGGGCTACACCTTC. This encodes CASSPAGGQGGGYTF.

The CDR3 DNA sequence: TGCGCCAGCAGCCTGTTGGGGGAGGCCTTAGATACGCAGTATTTT. It codes for CASSLLGEALDTQYF. The chain links TRBV4-1 to TRBJ2-3; TRBD2 might be the D (6 bases). The CDR3 has 15 amino acids. Germline assignment: CDR1 MGHRA and CDR2 YSYEKL. Deletions cut 4 bases from V and 5 bases from J, with 16 bases between.

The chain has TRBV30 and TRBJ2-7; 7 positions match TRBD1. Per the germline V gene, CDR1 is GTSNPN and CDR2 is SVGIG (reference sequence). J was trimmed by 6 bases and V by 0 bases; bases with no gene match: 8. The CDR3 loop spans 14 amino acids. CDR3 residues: CAWSVPDRVGEQYF. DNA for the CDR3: TGTGCCTGGAGTGTACCCGACAGGGTGGGCGAGCAGTACTTC. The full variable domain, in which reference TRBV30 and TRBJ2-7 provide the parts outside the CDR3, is SQTIHQWPATLVQPVGSPLSLECTVEGTSNPNLYWYRQAAGRGLQLLFYSVGIGQISSEVPQNLSASRPQDRQFILSSKKLLLSDSGFYLCAWSVPDRVGEQYFGPGTRLTVT.

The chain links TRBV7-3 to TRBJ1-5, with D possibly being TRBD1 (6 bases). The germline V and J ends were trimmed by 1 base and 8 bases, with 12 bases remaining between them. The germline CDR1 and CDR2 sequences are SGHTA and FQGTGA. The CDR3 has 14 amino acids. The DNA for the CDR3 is TGTGCCAGCAGCTTAAGAACAGGGAGGGAGCCCCAGCATTTT. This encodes CASSLRTGREPQHF.

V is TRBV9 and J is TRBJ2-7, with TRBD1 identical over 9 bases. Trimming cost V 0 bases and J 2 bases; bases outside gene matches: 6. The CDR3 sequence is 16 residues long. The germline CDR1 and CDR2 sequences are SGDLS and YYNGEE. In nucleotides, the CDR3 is TGTGCCAGCAGCGTAGGCCGGGACAGGGCCACCTACGAGCAGTACTTC. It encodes CASSVGRDRATYEQYF.

For the CDR3, the DNA is TGTGCCAGCTCACCTCTGGGACAGGGGAACTATGGCTACACCTTC. Protein product: CASSPLGQGNYGYTF. The gene calls are TRBV18 and TRBJ1-2; TRBD1 matches 10 bases. The CDR3 has 15 amino acids. Germline CDR1 KGHSH, CDR2 LQKENI. Trimming at V came to 3 bases and at J to 2 bases, leaving 3 bases not matched to a gene.

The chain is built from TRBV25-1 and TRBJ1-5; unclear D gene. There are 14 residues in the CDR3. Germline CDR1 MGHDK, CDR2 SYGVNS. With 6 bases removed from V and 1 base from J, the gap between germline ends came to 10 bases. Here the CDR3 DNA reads TGTGCCAGCAGCCAAGGAGACAGCAATCAGCCCCAGCATTTT. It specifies CASSQGDSNQPQHF.

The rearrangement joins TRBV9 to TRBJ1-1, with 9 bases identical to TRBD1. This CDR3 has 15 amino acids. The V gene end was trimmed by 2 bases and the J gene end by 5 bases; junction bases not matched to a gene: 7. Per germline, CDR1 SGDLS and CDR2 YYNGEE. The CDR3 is CASSVTGTGWTEAFF. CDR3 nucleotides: TGTGCCAGCAGCGTTACCGGGACAGGGTGGACTGAAGCTTTCTTT.

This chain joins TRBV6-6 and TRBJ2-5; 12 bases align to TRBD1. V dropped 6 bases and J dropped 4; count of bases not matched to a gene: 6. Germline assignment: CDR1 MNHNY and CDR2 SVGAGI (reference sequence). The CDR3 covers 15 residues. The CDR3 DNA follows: TGTGCCAGCAGCCGGGGACAGGGGGCAGGAGAGACCCAGTACTTC. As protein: CASSRGQGAGETQYF.

This chain's CDR3 is CAWSVGGRGYEQYF. For the CDR3, the DNA is TGTGCCTGGAGTGTAGGCGGCAGGGGCTACGAGCAGTACTTC. This rearrangement joins TRBV30 to TRBJ2-5, with D maybe TRBD1 (6 bases). The J call is doubtful: the DNA matches TRBJ2-7 better. The CDR3 totals 14 residues. Germline V gene lookup returns CDR1 GTSNPN and CDR2 SVGIG (reference sequence).

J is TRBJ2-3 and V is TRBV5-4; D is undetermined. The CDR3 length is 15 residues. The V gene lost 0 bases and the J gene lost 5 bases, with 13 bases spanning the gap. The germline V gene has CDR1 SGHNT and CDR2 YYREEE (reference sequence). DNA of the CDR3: TGTGCCAGCAGCTTGGTGACTGCTAGAGGAGATACGCAGTATTTT. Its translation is CASSLVTARGDTQYF.

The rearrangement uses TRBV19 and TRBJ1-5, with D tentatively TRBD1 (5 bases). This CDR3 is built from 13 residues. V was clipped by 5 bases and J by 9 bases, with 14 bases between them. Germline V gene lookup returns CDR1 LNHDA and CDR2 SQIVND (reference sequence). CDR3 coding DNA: TGTGCCAGTAGTTCAGGGTTTACGGGGCCCCAGCATTTT. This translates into CASSSGFTGPQHF.

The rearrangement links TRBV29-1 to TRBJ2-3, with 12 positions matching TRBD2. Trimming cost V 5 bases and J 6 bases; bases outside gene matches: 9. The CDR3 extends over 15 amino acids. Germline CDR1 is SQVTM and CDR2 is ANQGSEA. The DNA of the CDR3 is TGCAGCGTTCTGGCTAGCGGGAGGGCCAGGGATACGCAGTATTTT. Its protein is CSVLASGRARDTQYF.